This T cell receptor (beta chain) was captured by sequencing in a study of shared clonotypes between healthy human individuals. In the study's own analysis: In the immunoSEQ data, sequences were junction-only and lacked quality scores, so filtering differed. The method was immunoSEQ multiplex PCR; TCRdb's version includes in-frame clones alone and lacks a portion of them. The DNA gave D and trimming, while V, J and clone size come from that table. The sample records millions of clones, about 95% being singletons. This clone was observed a single time. V lost 1 base and J lost 5, with 5 bases in between. Germline CDR1 MNHEY, CDR2 SVGAGI. This CDR3 comprises 13 residues. Positive CCR7 selection of CD45RO-negative cells yielded the naive CD8 cells, and terminally differentiated effector memory CD45RA+ cells were excluded. Donors had no recently reported acute infections or vaccinations and were HIV-negative.

The rearrangement joins TRBV6-5 to TRBJ1-4, with D hard to call. The sample comprised naive CD8+ T cells sorted from blood. This clonotype was sampled from a man aged 18-30 years in good health. The CDR3 is CASSYYGNEKLFF. Here the CDR3 DNA reads TGTGCCAGCAGTTACTATGGCAATGAAAAACTGTTTTTT.